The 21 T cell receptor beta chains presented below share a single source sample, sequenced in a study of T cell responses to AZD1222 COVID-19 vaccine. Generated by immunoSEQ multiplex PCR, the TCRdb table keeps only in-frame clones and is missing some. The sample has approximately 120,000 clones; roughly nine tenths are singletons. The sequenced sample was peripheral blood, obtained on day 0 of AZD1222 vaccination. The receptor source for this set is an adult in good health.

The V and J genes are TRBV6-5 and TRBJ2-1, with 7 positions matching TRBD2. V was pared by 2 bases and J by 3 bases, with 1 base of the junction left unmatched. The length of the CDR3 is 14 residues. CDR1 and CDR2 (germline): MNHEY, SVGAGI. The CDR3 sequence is CASSYGEGYNEQFF. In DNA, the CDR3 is TGTGCCAGCAGTTACGGGGAGGGCTACAATGAGCAGTTCTTC.

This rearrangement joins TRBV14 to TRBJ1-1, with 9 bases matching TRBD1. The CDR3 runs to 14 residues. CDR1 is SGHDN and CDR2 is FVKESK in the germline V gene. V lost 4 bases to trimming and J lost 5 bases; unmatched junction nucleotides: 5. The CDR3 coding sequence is TGTGCCAGCAGCCGAGACAGGGGGTATACTGAAGCTTTCTTT. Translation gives CASSRDRGYTEAFF.

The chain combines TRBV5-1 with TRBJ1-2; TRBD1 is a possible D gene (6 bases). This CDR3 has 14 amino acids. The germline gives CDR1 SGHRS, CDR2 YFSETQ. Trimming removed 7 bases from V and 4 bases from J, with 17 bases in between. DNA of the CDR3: TGCGCCAGCGGGGAGGGACAACGGCGCTATGGCTACACCTTC. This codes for CASGEGQRRYGYTF.

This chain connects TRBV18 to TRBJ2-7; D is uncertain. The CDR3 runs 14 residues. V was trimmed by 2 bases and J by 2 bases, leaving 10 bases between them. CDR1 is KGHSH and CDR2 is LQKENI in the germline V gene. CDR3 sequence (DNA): TGTGCCAGCTCACCAGATGGAGTCCCCTACGAGCAGTACTTC. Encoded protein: CASSPDGVPYEQYF. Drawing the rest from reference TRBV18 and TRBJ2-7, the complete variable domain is NAGVMQNPRHLVRRRGQEARLRCSPMKGHSHVYWYRQLPEEGLKFMVYLQKENIIDESGMPKERFSAEFPKEGPSILRIQQVVRGDSAAYFCASSPDGVPYEQYFGPGTRLTVT.

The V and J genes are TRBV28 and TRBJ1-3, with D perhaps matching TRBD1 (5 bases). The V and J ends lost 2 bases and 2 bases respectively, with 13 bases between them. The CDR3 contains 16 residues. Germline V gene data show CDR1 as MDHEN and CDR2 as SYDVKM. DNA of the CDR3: TGTGCCAGCAGTTTAGGGGGAAACCTTCCTGGAAACACCATATATTTT. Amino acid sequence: CASSLGGNLPGNTIYF.

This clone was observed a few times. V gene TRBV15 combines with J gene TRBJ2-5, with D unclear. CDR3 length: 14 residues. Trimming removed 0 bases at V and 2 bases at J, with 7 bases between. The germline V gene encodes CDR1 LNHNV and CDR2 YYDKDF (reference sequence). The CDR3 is CATSRDRSQETQYF. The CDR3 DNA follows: TGTGCCACCAGCAGAGACCGTTCTCAAGAGACCCAGTACTTC.

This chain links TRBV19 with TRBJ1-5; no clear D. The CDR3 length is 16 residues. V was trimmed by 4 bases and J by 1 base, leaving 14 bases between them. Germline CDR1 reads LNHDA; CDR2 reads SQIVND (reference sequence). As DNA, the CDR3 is TGTGCCAGTAGTAGACGGGTAGAAGCGAGCAATCAGCCCCAGCATTTT. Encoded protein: CASSRRVEASNQPQHF.

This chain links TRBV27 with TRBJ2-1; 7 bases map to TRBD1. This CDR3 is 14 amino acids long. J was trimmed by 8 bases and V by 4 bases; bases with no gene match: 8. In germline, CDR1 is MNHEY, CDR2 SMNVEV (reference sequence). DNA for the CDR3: TGTGCCAGCAGTTCCAGGGGGTTAAGGGATGAGCAGTTCTTC. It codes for CASSSRGLRDEQFF.

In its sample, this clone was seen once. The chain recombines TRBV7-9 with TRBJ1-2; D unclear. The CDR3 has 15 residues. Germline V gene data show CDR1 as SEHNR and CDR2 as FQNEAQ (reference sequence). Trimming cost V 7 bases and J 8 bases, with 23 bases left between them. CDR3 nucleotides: TGTGCCAGCACCTCACTTAGAAGGCTCCCGGGGGGCTACACCTTC. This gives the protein CASTSLRRLPGGYTF.

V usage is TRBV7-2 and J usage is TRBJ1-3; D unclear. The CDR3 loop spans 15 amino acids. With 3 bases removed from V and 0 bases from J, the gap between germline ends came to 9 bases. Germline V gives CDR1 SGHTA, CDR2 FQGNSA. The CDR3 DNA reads TGTGCCAGCAGCTTGATTTTAGACTCTGGAAACACCATATATTTT. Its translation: CASSLILDSGNTIYF.

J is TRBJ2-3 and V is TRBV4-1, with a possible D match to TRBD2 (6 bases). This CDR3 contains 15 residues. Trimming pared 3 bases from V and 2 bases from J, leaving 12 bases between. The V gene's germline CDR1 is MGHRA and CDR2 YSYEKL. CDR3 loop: CASSHPGGNTDTQYF. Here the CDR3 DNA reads TGCGCCAGCAGCCATCCCGGGGGAAACACAGATACGCAGTATTTT.

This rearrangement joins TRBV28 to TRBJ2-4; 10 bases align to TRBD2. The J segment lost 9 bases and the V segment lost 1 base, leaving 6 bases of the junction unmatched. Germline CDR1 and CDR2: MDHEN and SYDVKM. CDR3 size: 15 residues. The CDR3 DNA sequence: TGTGCCAGCAGTTTATCGGGGACTAGCGTTTTCATTCAGTACTTC. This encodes CASSLSGTSVFIQYF.

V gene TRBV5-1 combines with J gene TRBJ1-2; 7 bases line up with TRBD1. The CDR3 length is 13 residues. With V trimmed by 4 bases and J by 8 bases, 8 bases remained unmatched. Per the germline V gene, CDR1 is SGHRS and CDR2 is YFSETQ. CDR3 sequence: CASSLQGDGGYTF. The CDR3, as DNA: TGCGCCAGCAGCCTGCAGGGGGACGGCGGCTACACCTTC.

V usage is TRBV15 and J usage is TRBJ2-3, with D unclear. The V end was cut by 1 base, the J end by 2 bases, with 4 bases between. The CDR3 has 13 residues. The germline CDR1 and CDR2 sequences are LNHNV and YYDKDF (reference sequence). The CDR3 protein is CATSRAVTDTQYF. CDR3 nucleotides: TGTGCCACCAGCAGAGCCGTCACAGATACGCAGTATTTT. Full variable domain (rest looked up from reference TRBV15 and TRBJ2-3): DAMVIQNPRYQVTQFGKPVTLSCSQTLNHNVMYWYQQKSSQAPKLLFHYYDKDFNNEADTPDNFQSRRPNTSFCFLDIRSPGLGDTAMYLCATSRAVTDTQYFGPGTRLTVL.

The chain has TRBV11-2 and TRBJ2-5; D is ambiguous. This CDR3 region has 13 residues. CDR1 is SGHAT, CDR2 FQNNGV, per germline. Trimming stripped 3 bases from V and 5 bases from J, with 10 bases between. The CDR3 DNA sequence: TGTGCCAGCAGCTTCGTAGGAGCGGAGACCCAGTACTTC. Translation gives CASSFVGAETQYF.

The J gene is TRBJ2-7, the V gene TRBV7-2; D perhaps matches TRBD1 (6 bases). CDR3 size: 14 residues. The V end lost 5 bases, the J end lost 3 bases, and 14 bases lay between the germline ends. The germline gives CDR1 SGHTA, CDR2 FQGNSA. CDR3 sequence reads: CASSLDRSFYEQYF. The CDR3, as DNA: TGTGCCAGCAGCCTCGACAGGAGCTTCTACGAGCAGTACTTC.

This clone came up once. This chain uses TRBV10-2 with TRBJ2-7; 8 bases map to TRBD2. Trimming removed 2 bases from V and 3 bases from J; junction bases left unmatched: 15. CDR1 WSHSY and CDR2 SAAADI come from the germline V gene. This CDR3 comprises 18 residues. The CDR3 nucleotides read TGCGCCAGCAGTGAGCCCCTCGGGAGGGGGGGAAGGTACTACGAGCAGTACTTC. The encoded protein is CASSEPLGRGGRYYEQYF.

CDR3 nucleotides: TGTGCCAGCAGCTTGACAGGGGAGGGGATGAACTATGGCTACACCTTC. It codes for CASSLTGEGMNYGYTF. This chain joins TRBV27 and TRBJ1-2; 8 positions agree with TRBD1. With 6 bases clipped from V and 2 bases from J, the junction kept 11 bases outside the gene matches. Germline values: CDR1 MNHEY, CDR2 SMNVEV (reference sequence). The CDR3 contains 16 residues.

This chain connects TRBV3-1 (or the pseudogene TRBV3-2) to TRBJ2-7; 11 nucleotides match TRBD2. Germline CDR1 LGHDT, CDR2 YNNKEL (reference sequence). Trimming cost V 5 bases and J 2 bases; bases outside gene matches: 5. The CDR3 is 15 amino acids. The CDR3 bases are TGTGCCAGCAGCTTCAGACTAGCGGGGCCCTACGAGCAGTACTTC. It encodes CASSFRLAGPYEQYF.

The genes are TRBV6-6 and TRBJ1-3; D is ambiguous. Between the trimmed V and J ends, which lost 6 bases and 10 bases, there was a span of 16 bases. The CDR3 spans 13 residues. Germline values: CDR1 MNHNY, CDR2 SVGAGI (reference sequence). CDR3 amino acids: CASRLGGVDTIYF. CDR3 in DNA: TGTGCCAGCAGACTAGGTGGGGTTGATACCATATATTTT.

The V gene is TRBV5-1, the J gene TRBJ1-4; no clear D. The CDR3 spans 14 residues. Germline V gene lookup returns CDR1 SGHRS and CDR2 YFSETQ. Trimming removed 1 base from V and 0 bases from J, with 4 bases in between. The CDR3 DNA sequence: TGCGCCAGCAGCTTGACAGCAACTAATGAAAAACTGTTTTTT. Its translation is CASSLTATNEKLFF. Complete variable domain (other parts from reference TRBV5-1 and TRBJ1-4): KAGVTQTPRYLIKTRGQQVTLSCSPISGHRSVSWYQQTPGQGLQFLFEYFSETQRNKGNFPGRFSGRQFSNSRSEMNVSTLELGDSALYLCASSLTATNEKLFFGSGTQLSVL.